This entry features one T cell receptor (beta chain) sequence. Its matching antigen is unknown. The CDR3 has 13 residues. Germline CDR1 MNHEY, CDR2 SVGAGI. The V end was cut by 2 bases, the J end by 8 bases, with 7 bases between. This entry is derived from a study of cytomegalovirus exposure and HLA in healthy donors. PCR used 60 Vbeta primers and 13 Jbeta primers. Assay used: immunoSEQ multiplex PCR; TCRdb lists only in-frame clones, some missing. The sample records roughly 110,000 clones, roughly 80% being singletons. Study-wide findings and caveats: TCR sequences were mostly rare, though some public TCRs occurred in many donors.

This chain joins TRBV6-5 and TRBJ1-6; possible D gene TRBD1, 5 bases. The sequence came from a man under 40 in good health and CMV-seropositive. The sample taken for sequencing was PBMCs. The CDR3 bases are TGTGCCAGCAGTTACGGCAGGGATTCACCCCTCCACTTT. Its protein product is CASSYGRDSPLHF.